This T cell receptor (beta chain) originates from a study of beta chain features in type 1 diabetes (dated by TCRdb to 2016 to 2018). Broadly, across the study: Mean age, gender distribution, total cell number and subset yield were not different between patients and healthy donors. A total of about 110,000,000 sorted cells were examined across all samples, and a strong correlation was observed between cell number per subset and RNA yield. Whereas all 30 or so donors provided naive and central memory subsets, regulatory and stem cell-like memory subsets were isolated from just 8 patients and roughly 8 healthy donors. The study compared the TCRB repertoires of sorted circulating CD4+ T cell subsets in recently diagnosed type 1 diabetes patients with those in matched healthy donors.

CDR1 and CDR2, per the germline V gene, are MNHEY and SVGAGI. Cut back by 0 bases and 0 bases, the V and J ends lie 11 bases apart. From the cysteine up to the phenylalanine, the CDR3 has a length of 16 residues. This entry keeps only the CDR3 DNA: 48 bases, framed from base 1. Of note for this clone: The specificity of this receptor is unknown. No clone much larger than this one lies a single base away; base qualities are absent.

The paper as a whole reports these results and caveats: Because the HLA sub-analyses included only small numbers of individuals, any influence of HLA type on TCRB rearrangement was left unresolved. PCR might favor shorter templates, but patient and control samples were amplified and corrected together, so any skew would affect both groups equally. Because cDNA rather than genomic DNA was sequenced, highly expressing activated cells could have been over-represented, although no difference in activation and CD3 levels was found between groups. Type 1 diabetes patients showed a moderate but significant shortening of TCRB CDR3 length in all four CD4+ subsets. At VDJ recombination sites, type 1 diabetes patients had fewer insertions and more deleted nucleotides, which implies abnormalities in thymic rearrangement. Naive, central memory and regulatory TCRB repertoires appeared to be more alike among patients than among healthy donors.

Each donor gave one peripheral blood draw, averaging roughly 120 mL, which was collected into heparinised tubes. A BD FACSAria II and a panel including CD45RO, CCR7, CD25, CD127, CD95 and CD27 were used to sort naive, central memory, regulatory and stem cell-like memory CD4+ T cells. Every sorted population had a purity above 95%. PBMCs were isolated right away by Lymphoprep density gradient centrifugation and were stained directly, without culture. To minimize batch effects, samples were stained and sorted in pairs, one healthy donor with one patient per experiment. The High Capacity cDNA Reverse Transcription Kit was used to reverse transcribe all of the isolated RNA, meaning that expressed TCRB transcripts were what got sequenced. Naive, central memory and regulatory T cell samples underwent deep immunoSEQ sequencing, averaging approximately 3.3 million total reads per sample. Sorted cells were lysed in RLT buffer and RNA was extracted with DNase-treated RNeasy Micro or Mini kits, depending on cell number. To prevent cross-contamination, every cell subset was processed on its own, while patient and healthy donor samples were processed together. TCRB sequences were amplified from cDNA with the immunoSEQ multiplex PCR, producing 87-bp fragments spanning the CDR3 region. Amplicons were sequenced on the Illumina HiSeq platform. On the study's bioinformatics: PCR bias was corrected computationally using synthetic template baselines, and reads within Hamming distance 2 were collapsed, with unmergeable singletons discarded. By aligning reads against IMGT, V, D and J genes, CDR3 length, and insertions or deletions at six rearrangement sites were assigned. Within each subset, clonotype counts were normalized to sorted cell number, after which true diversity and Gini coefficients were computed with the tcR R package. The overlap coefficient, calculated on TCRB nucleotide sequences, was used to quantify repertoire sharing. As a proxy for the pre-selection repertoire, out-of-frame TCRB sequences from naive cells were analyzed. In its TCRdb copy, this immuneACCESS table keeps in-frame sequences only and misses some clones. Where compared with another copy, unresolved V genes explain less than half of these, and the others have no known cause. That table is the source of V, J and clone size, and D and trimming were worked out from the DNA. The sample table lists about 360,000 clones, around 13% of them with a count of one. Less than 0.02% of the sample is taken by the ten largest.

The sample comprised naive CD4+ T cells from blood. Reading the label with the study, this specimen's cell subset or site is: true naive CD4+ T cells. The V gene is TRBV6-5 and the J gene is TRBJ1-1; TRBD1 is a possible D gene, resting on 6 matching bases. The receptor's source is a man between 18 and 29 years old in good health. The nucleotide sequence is TGTGCCAGCAGTTACTCCGGTGAGGGGGTGAACACTGAAGCTTTCTTT. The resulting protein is CASSYSGEGVNTEAFF.